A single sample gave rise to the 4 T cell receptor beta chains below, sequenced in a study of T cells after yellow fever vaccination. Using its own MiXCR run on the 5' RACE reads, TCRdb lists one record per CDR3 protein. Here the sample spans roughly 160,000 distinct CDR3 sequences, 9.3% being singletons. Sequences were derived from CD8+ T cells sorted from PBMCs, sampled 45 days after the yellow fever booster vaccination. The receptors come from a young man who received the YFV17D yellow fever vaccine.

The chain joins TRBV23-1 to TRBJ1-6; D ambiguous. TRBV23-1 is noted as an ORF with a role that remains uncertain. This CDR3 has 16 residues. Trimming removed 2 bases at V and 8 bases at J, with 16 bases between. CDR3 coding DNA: TGCGCCAGCAGTCAACCCCCGGCGGAAAACGATTCACCCCTCCACTTT. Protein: CASSQPPAENDSPLHF.

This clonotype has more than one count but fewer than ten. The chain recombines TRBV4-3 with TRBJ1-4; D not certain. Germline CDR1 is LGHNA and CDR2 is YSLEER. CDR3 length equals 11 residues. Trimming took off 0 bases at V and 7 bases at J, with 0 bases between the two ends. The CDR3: CASSQDEKLFF. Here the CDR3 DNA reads TGCGCCAGCAGCCAAGATGAAAAACTGTTTTTT.

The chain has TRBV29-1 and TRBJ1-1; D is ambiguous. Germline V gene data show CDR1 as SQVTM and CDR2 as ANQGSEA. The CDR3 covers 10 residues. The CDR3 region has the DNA TGCGGTGTCCCGGCCGGGGAAGCTTTCTTT. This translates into CGVPAGEAFF.

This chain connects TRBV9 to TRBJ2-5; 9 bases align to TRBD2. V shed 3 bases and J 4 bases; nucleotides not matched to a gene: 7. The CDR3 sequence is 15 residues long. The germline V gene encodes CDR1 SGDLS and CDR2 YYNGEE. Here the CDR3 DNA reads TGTGCCAGCAGCGGAAAGGGACTAGCACGAGAGACCCAGTACTTC. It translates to CASSGKGLARETQYF.